The 26 T cell receptor beta chains in this list originate from one sample, sequenced in a study of shared clonotypes between healthy human individuals. Assay: immunoSEQ multiplex PCR; the TCRdb copy retains only in-frame clones and omits some. Of about 520,000 clones detected, about 96% appear once; the ten largest clones hold about 0.067%. The sample was naive CD4+ T cells sorted from blood. The subset here: CD45RA+ positively selected. These receptors were taken from a woman aged 25-40 years in good health.

The chain has TRBV28 and TRBJ2-1; 9 nucleotides match TRBD2. Germline loops: CDR1 MDHEN, CDR2 SYDVKM. J gave up 4 bases and V 2 bases, and 9 bases lay outside the gene matches. This CDR3 has 17 amino acids. The CDR3 DNA reads as TGTGCCAGCAGTTTAGGTCGTCTAGCGGGAAGATACAATGAGCAGTTCTTC. This codes for CASSLGRLAGRYNEQFF.

The genes are TRBV28 and TRBJ2-5; D unresolved. Germline V gene sequence: CDR1 MDHEN, CDR2 SYDVKM. This CDR3 comprises 16 residues. V lost 1 base, J lost 0 bases, and 12 bases lay in between. The CDR3 nucleotides read TGTGCCAGCAGTTTATCTCCTGAGATGTACCAAGAGACCCAGTACTTC. This gives the protein CASSLSPEMYQETQYF.

The genes are TRBV29-1 and TRBJ2-1, with a possible D match to TRBD1 (5 bases). Germline V CDR1 and CDR2: SQVTM, ANQGSEA. The V and J ends lost 3 bases and 0 bases respectively, with 12 bases between them. The CDR3 is made up of 15 amino acids. The CDR3 bases are TGCAGCGTTGAGAGGAGAAGGGGCTCCTACAATGAGCAGTTCTTC. It yields the protein CSVERRRGSYNEQFF.

This clone was picked up one time. The chain couples TRBV11-3 to TRBJ2-7; D may be TRBD1 or TRBD2 (5 bases each). This CDR3 comprises 16 residues. Deletions cut 0 bases from V and 6 bases from J, with 18 bases between. Germline loops: CDR1 SGHNT, CDR2 YENEEA. The CDR3 DNA reads TGTGCCAGCAGCTTAGATCGAGGGAGTGGGGCAGGCGAGCAGTACTTC. It is translated as CASSLDRGSGAGEQYF. Full variable domain (missing parts from reference TRBV11-3 and TRBJ2-7): EAGVVQSPRYKIIEKKQPVAFWCNPISGHNTLYWYLQNLGQGPELLIRYENEEAVDDSQLPKDRFSAERLKGVDSTLKIQPAELGDSAVYLCASSLDRGSGAGEQYFGPGTRLTVT.

The chain uses TRBV5-8 and TRBJ2-3, with D perhaps matching TRBD1 (6 bases). Trimming pared 1 base from V and 2 bases from J, leaving 8 bases between. Germline CDR1 is SGHTS and CDR2 is YDEGEE. This CDR3 spans 14 amino acids. The CDR3 coding sequence is TGTGCCAGCAGCTTGAACAGGGCCACAGATACGCAGTATTTT. Translation gives CASSLNRATDTQYF.

The chain links TRBV10-3 to TRBJ1-2, with D possibly TRBD1 on 5 matching bases. Between the trimmed V and J ends, which lost 4 bases and 4 bases, there was a span of 13 bases. The CDR3 loop spans 14 amino acids. Germline-derived CDR1 and CDR2 are ENHRY and SYGVKD. CDR3 sequence (DNA): TGTGCCATCAGTGTAACAGGTTCTAGCTATGGCTACACCTTC. Protein product: CAISVTGSSYGYTF.

This clone came up once. This chain connects TRBV6-1 to TRBJ1-1, with 9 bases identical to TRBD1. With V trimmed by 5 bases and J by 4 bases, 8 bases remained unmatched. The CDR3 has 15 amino acids. Germline V gene sequence: CDR1 MNHNS, CDR2 SASEGT. CDR3 DNA sequence: TGTGCCAGCAGTCCTTCCGGGACAGGGACCACTGAAGCTTTCTTT. It yields the protein CASSPSGTGTTEAFF.

This chain joins TRBV28 and TRBJ2-2; 11 positions match TRBD1. This CDR3 has 16 residues. After removal of 6 bases from V and 7 bases from J, the junction contained 10 bases not matched to a gene. The germline V gene encodes CDR1 MDHEN and CDR2 SYDVKM. In nucleotides, the CDR3 is TGTGCCAGCAGCCGCCCCGGGACAGGGGGGCACGGGGAGCTGTTTTTT. Translation: CASSRPGTGGHGELFF.

Here the CDR3 reads CASREGGAGAKNIQYF. The CDR3 region has the DNA TGTGCCAGTAGAGAAGGGGGCGCCGGGGCCAAAAACATTCAGTACTTC. This chain joins TRBV19 and TRBJ2-4, with 7 positions matching TRBD1. CDR1 LNHDA and CDR2 SQIVND come from the germline V gene (reference sequence). The CDR3 totals 16 residues. The V and J ends lost 6 bases and 1 base, in that order; junction bases with no gene match: 9.

The rearrangement joins TRBV20-1 to TRBJ2-1; possibly TRBD1 or TRBD2 for D (5 bases each). The germline V gene encodes CDR1 DFQATT and CDR2 SNEGSKA (reference sequence). V lost 1 base, J lost 9 bases, and 7 bases lay in between. The CDR3 covers 11 residues. The CDR3 loop is CSARGGTEQFF. CDR3 bases: TGCAGTGCTAGAGGAGGGACTGAGCAGTTCTTC.

J is TRBJ1-5 and V is TRBV7-6; 10 bases map to TRBD1. Germline CDR1 is SGHVS and CDR2 is FNYEAQ. The CDR3 contains 15 residues. With V trimmed by 5 bases and J by 4 bases, 5 bases remained unmatched. The CDR3 DNA reads TGTGCCAGCAGCGAGGGACAGGGGCGGAATCAGCCCCAGCATTTT. Translation gives CASSEGQGRNQPQHF.

V and J are TRBV5-1 and TRBJ2-3; 12 positions agree with TRBD2. From germline, CDR1 is SGHRS and CDR2 YFSETQ. The CDR3 consists of 16 residues. V lost 1 base, J lost 4 bases, and 4 bases stayed unmatched. CDR3 sequence reads: CASSLFLAGGSDTQYF. For the CDR3, the DNA is TGCGCCAGCAGCTTGTTTCTAGCGGGAGGGTCAGATACGCAGTATTTT.

The chain links TRBV5-1 to TRBJ2-5, with TRBD2 identical over 10 bases. This CDR3 contains 16 residues. V lost 2 bases to trimming and J lost 3 bases; unmatched junction nucleotides: 7. Germline CDR1 is SGHRS and CDR2 is YFSETQ. In DNA form, the CDR3 reads TGCGCCAGCAGCTTCGGGACTAGCGATGGGGAAGAGACCCAGTACTTC. It translates to CASSFGTSDGEETQYF.

The V gene is TRBV27, the J gene TRBJ2-7, with 11 nucleotides matching TRBD2. The CDR3 extends over 15 amino acids. The V segment lost 3 bases and the J segment 2 bases; nucleotides outside the gene matches: 3. Looked up from germline, CDR1 is MNHEY and CDR2 is SMNVEV (reference sequence). The CDR3 DNA reads TGTGCCAGCAGTTTGTTAGCGGGAGGGACCTACGAGCAGTACTTC. Translating it yields CASSLLAGGTYEQYF.

As for this clone: At the DNA level, this CDR3 is encoded by other sequences in the same sample as well. The chain uses TRBV5-8 and TRBJ2-7; the match to TRBD1 covers 8 bases. CDR3 length equals 13 residues. Trimming removed 4 bases from V and 4 bases from J; junction bases left unmatched: 4. The germline gives CDR1 SGHTS, CDR2 YDEGEE. The CDR3 bases are TGTGCCAGCAGCCAGGACAGGGTGTACGAGCAGTACTTC. It codes for CASSQDRVYEQYF. Based on the CDR3 plus reference TRBV5-8 and TRBJ2-7, the full variable domain is EAGVTQSPTHLIKTRGQQATLRCSPISGHTSVYWYQQALGLGLQFLLWYDEGEERNRGNFPPRFSGRQFPNYSSELNVNALELEDSALYLCASSQDRVYEQYFGPGTRLTVT.

The chain links TRBV30 to TRBJ1-5; D gene uncertain. Germline CDR1 is GTSNPN and CDR2 is SVGIG (reference sequence). This CDR3 is 15 amino acids long. Trimming pared 0 bases from V and 2 bases from J, leaving 11 bases between. CDR3 region: CAWSVRGYGNQPQHF. In DNA, the CDR3 is TGTGCCTGGAGTGTACGGGGTTATGGCAATCAGCCCCAGCATTTT.

Worth noting for this clone: Relative to the germline gene, one junction end is altered; a read error may explain this. The CDR3 sequence: CASSFPLKQGPDF. DNA for the CDR3: TGTGCCAGCAGTTTCCCTTTAAAACAGGGCCCAGACTTC. The V and J genes are TRBV28 and TRBJ2-7, with a possible D match to TRBD1 (6 bases). Per germline, CDR1 MDHEN and CDR2 SYDVKM. CDR3 length: 13 residues.

The CDR3 bases are TGTGCCAGCAGTTACCTAAACAGGGGGCAGGGCTACACCTTC. Its protein is CASSYLNRGQGYTF. The chain couples TRBV6-5 to TRBJ1-2, with 9 bases identical to TRBD1. The length of the CDR3 is 14 residues. Trimming cost V 2 bases and J 8 bases; bases outside gene matches: 6. Germline lookup yields CDR1 MNHEY and CDR2 SVGAGI.

V gene TRBV28 combines with J gene TRBJ2-7; the match to TRBD1 covers 8 bases. CDR3 length equals 15 residues. V was pared by 5 bases and J by 1 base, with 7 bases of the junction left unmatched. CDR1 is MDHEN, CDR2 SYDVKM, per germline. In nucleotides, the CDR3 is TGTGCCAGCAGTCCCGGACAGGGTGGATCCTACGAGCAGTACTTC. Residues: CASSPGQGGSYEQYF. The full variable domain, rest sourced from reference TRBV28 and TRBJ2-7, is DVKVTQSSRYLVKRTGEKVFLECVQDMDHENMFWYRQDPGLGLRLIYFSYDVKMKEKGDIPEGYSVSREKKERFSLILESASTNQTSMYLCASSPGQGGSYEQYFGPGTRLTVT.

The gene calls are TRBV28 and TRBJ1-2; a weak D match, TRBD1 (5 bases). The CDR3 covers 13 residues. CDR1 MDHEN and CDR2 SYDVKM come from the germline V gene. Trimming shortened V by 8 bases and J by 6 bases, and 16 bases separated the two germline ends. CDR3 in amino acids: CASGPSGRDGYTF. CDR3 DNA sequence: TGTGCCAGCGGGCCCTCGGGCAGGGATGGCTACACCTTC.

The rearrangement joins TRBV7-8 to TRBJ1-2, with D perhaps TRBD1 (5 bases). This CDR3 has 13 residues. Germline loops: CDR1 SGHVS, CDR2 FQNEAQ. The V and J ends lost 2 bases and 4 bases respectively, with 8 bases between them. The CDR3 coding sequence is TGTGCCAGCAGCTTACCGGGACTCTATGGCTACACCTTC. Translated, it gives CASSLPGLYGYTF.

This chain uses TRBV6-9 with TRBJ1-4, with TRBD1 matching over 8 bases. J gave up 8 bases and V 3 bases, and 8 bases lay outside the gene matches. The CDR3 has 15 amino acids. Germline CDR1 is MNHGY and CDR2 is SVAAGI. CDR3 in amino acids: CASSYSRQGKEKLFF. In DNA, the CDR3 is TGTGCCAGCAGTTACTCGAGACAGGGGAAAGAAAAACTGTTTTTT.

As regards this clone: The sample holds other DNA sequences that translate to the same CDR3. V gene TRBV28 combines with J gene TRBJ1-5; possible D gene TRBD1, 5 bases. This CDR3 region has 13 residues. Trimming pared 6 bases from V and 1 base from J, leaving 7 bases between. CDR1 is MDHEN and CDR2 is SYDVKM in the germline V gene. The CDR3 here is CASSRDSNQPQHF. The CDR3 DNA is TGTGCCAGCAGCCGGGACAGCAATCAGCCCCAGCATTTT. Full variable domain (rest looked up from reference TRBV28 and TRBJ1-5): DVKVTQSSRYLVKRTGEKVFLECVQDMDHENMFWYRQDPGLGLRLIYFSYDVKMKEKGDIPEGYSVSREKKERFSLILESASTNQTSMYLCASSRDSNQPQHFGDGTRLSIL.

CDR3 nucleotides: TGTGCCAGCTCACCACCGGCCGCCCTCTATGGCTACACCTTC. It codes for CASSPPAALYGYTF. The chain combines TRBV18 with TRBJ1-2; D ambiguous. V was pared by 0 bases and J by 4 bases, with 9 bases between. The CDR3 sequence is 14 residues long. From germline, CDR1 is KGHSH and CDR2 LQKENI.

About this clone itself: One end of the junction varies from germline; a read error may be responsible. This chain joins TRBV2 and TRBJ2-7, with 8 bases aligning to TRBD1. The germline V gene has CDR1 SNHLY and CDR2 FYNNEI. The length of the CDR3 is 12 residues. The DNA of the CDR3 is TGTGCCAGCAGTGACATCAGAGACAGGGGTGTCTTC. Encoded protein: CASSDIRDRGVF.

The chain has TRBV5-6 and TRBJ2-3; 11 bases are a match to TRBD2. Germline V gene data show CDR1 as SGHDT and CDR2 as YYEEEE. The trim removed 4 bases at V and 0 bases at J, leaving 1 base unmatched. The CDR3 length is 15 residues. The CDR3 sequence is CASSRTSGSTDTQYF. The CDR3 DNA follows: TGTGCCAGCAGCCGGACTAGCGGGAGCACAGATACGCAGTATTTT.